The sequence of this T cell receptor beta chain was determined in a study of cytomegalovirus exposure and HLA in healthy donors. The study's findings and limits: According to the study, about 180 TCR beta chains were cytomegalovirus-associated. Within the approximately 110 validation repertoires, first-cohort TCR clusters tended to co-occur, according to a later analysis. In vitro assays verified that three CMV-associated chains recognized CMV antigens specifically.

This clone was counted a few times. Its antigen is unidentified. From germline, CDR1 is MNHEY and CDR2 SMNVEV (reference sequence). This CDR3 region has 13 residues. V gave up 3 bases and J gave up 6 bases; unmatched junction bases: 5. Measured with immunoSEQ multiplex PCR; TCRdb has only the in-frame clones, and not every one. The repertoire holds tens of thousands of clones, about 95% seen once, with around 3% in the top ten. Material for sequencing was PBMCs. V and J are TRBV27 and TRBJ2-7, with 7 bases matching TRBD2. The sequence came from a man younger than 35 in good health and CMV-seronegative. The CDR3 loop is CASSFRGRGEQYF. The CDR3 bases are TGTGCCAGCAGTTTCCGAGGGAGGGGCGAGCAGTACTTC.